The present T cell receptor (beta chain) was sequenced within a study of blood T cells in healthy people across ages. Across the whole study: T cells yielded about one barcoded beta molecule per two cells through template switching. Overall study results and limits: Relative to aged donors, long-lived donors carried more naive CD4+ cells and displayed higher diversity.

Details on this clonotype: The antigen is not known.

Sample-barcoded 5' priming and a J-beta primer mix drove a second PCR of roughly 7 to 11 cycles. One entry per CDR3 protein results from TCRdb running MiXCR on the 5' RACE reads. The table includes approximately 800,000 distinct CDR3 sequences, 58% detected once. Germline assignment: CDR1 LGHDT and CDR2 YNNKEL (reference sequence). The CDR3 spans 14 residues. The V gene end was trimmed by 4 bases and the J gene end by 7 bases; junction bases not matched to a gene: 8. This sequence originates from a man younger than 40 in good health. Material: blood. V and J are TRBV3-1 and TRBJ2-7; 9 positions agree with TRBD2. CDR3 nucleotides: TGTGCCAGCAGCCGAGGCGGGGGGGCCAATGAGCAGTACTTC. Protein sequence: CASSRGGGANEQYF.